These 8 T cell receptor beta chains originate from one sample sequenced in a study of cytomegalovirus exposure and HLA in healthy donors. With 60 Vbeta and 13 Jbeta primers, the PCR was carried out. TCRdb's copy holds only in-frame clones and misses some; the assay was immunoSEQ multiplex PCR. The profile shows 90,000 to 110,000 clones, approximately 80% of them singletons. Sequencing was performed on PBMCs. These receptors were obtained from a male donor in good health and CMV-seronegative.

The chain joins TRBV4-3 to TRBJ2-6; 7 bases align to TRBD2. Germline values: CDR1 LGHNA, CDR2 YSLEER. The CDR3 extends over 16 amino acids. V gave up 5 bases and J gave up 2 bases; unmatched junction bases: 6. The CDR3 loop is CASSTARGAGANVLTF. The CDR3 nucleotides are TGCGCCAGCAGCACGGCCCGGGGGGCTGGGGCCAACGTCCTGACTTTC.

The chain joins TRBV11-2 to TRBJ2-6, with 8 nucleotides matching TRBD1. CDR1 and CDR2 (germline): SGHAT, FQNNGV. The CDR3 has 17 residues. J gave up 2 bases and V 5 bases, and 8 bases lay outside the gene matches. Here the CDR3 reads CASSLRTGRTGANVLTF. CDR3 DNA: TGTGCCAGCAGCCTGCGGACAGGGAGGACTGGGGCCAACGTCCTGACTTTC.

The chain employs TRBV5-1 and TRBJ2-3; TRBD2 matches at 7 bases. The CDR3 length is 15 residues. In germline, CDR1 is SGHRS, CDR2 YFSETQ. V lost 0 bases to trimming and J lost 7 bases; unmatched junction nucleotides: 8. The CDR3: CASSLGTGREYTQYF. The CDR3 nucleotides are TGCGCCAGCAGCTTGGGTACGGGGAGGGAATATACGCAGTATTTT. The complete variable domain, with remaining parts taken from reference TRBV5-1 and TRBJ2-3, reads KAGVTQTPRYLIKTRGQQVTLSCSPISGHRSVSWYQQTPGQGLQFLFEYFSETQRNKGNFPGRFSGRQFSNSRSEMNVSTLELGDSALYLCASSLGTGREYTQYFGPGTRLTVL.

The rearrangement links TRBV19 to TRBJ1-2; TRBD1 might be the D (6 bases). Germline CDR1 is LNHDA and CDR2 is SQIVND (reference sequence). This CDR3 has 12 amino acids. V was shortened by 6 bases and J by 4 bases, with 9 bases between the two germline ends. The CDR3 DNA sequence: TGTGCCAGTAGACGGGACACCTATGGCTACACCTTC. Its protein is CASRRDTYGYTF.

The table lists this clone with a few counts. The V gene is TRBV4-3, the J gene TRBJ2-2, with 9 positions matching TRBD1. CDR1 is LGHNA, CDR2 YSLEER, per germline. This CDR3 region has 18 residues. J was trimmed by 1 base and V by 4 bases; bases with no gene match: 10. CDR3 amino acids: CASSRSPVTGGNTGELFF. CDR3 nucleotide sequence: TGCGCCAGCAGCCGCAGCCCTGTGACAGGGGGGAACACCGGGGAGCTGTTTTTT.

This clone was seen once. The V call is TRBV5-4, the J call TRBJ2-5, with 8 bases identical to TRBD2. V dropped 0 bases and J dropped 7; count of bases not matched to a gene: 5. This CDR3 is 14 amino acids long. The germline gives CDR1 SGHNT, CDR2 YYREEE (reference sequence). The CDR3 loop reads CASSLVSGGGTQYF. CDR3 coding DNA: TGTGCCAGCAGCTTGGTTTCCGGGGGGGGGACCCAGTACTTC.

The chain employs TRBV19 and TRBJ1-1; D may be TRBD1 (6 bases). The CDR3 sequence is 14 residues long. Per the germline V gene, CDR1 is LNHDA and CDR2 is SQIVND (reference sequence). Trimming left V 3 bases short and J 5 bases short, with 13 bases between. The CDR3 coding sequence is TGTGCCAGTAGTATTCTGGACAGAGGGACTGAAGCTTTCTTT. Its protein product is CASSILDRGTEAFF.

The rearrangement links TRBV5-1 to TRBJ2-2, with 9 bases that match TRBD2. Germline V gene sequence: CDR1 SGHRS, CDR2 YFSETQ. This CDR3 is built from 15 residues. V shed 2 bases and J 4 bases; nucleotides not matched to a gene: 3. The CDR3 DNA follows: TGCGCCAGCAGCTTAATAGCGGGAGTCACCGGGGAGCTGTTTTTT. It translates to CASSLIAGVTGELFF.